The 27 T cell receptor beta chains given below trace back to one sample, sequenced in a study of blood T cell repertoires in COVID-19. The repertoire was sequenced with immunoSEQ multiplex PCR; TCRdb's copy has only in-frame clones and lacks some. The sample carries 350,000 or so clones, roughly 90% recorded once. Source material: PBMCs or T cells enriched from blood (not recorded which). The receptors here all came from a woman aged 25 to 39 who had recovered from COVID-19.

CDR3 nucleotide sequence: TGTGCCAGCAGTGATAGTCCTGGGACAGGGAGCACCGGGGAGCTGTTTTTT. Encoded protein: CASSDSPGTGSTGELFF. The V call is TRBV25-1, the J call TRBJ2-2; the match to TRBD1 covers 9 bases. This CDR3 comprises 17 residues. The V gene's germline CDR1 is MGHDK and CDR2 SYGVNS. After removal of 3 bases from V and 4 bases from J, the junction contained 9 bases not matched to a gene.

This chain links TRBV6-2 or TRBV6-3 with TRBJ2-2; the match to TRBD1 covers 7 bases. Germline V gene sequence: CDR1 MNHEY, CDR2 SVGEGT. V lost 7 bases, J lost 5 bases, and 7 bases stayed unmatched. The CDR3 is 14 residues long. CDR3 in DNA: TGTGCCAGCATCCCAGGGGGATATACCGGGGAGCTGTTTTTT. This sequence encodes CASIPGGYTGELFF.

The chain links TRBV19 to TRBJ1-2, with unresolved D. Trimming removed 4 bases from V and 5 bases from J, with 17 bases in between. In germline, CDR1 is LNHDA, CDR2 SQIVND (reference sequence). This CDR3 spans 15 amino acids. The DNA for the CDR3 is TGTGCCAGTAGTAACAGACTACAGCCCCCATATGGCTACACCTTC. It codes for CASSNRLQPPYGYTF.

The chain employs TRBV11-2 and TRBJ2-2, with D possibly being TRBD1 or TRBD2 (5 bases each). The V end was cut by 5 bases, the J end by 7 bases, with 17 bases between. CDR1 and CDR2 (germline): SGHAT, FQNNGV. This CDR3 spans 15 amino acids. The CDR3 nucleotides read TGTGCCAGCAGCCTAGGGGCCGGGATTAGCGGGGAGCTGTTTTTT. This gives the protein CASSLGAGISGELFF.

The rearrangement uses TRBV29-1 and TRBJ2-7; 7 nucleotides match TRBD2. The J segment lost 5 bases and the V segment lost 5 bases, leaving 6 bases of the junction unmatched. Germline-derived CDR1 and CDR2 are SQVTM and ANQGSEA. This CDR3 has 12 residues. As DNA, the CDR3 is TGCAGCGTTAGGTGGGGGAGGGACGAGCAGTACTTC. Its translation: CSVRWGRDEQYF.

The chain couples TRBV9 to TRBJ2-3, with 7 bases fitting TRBD1. After removal of 4 bases from V and 1 base from J, the junction contained 9 bases not matched to a gene. In germline, CDR1 is SGDLS, CDR2 YYNGEE. This CDR3 spans 16 amino acids. Here the CDR3 reads CASSLSGQGGTDTQYF. CDR3 DNA: TGTGCCAGCAGCCTTTCAGGGCAGGGGGGCACAGATACGCAGTATTTT.

The chain carries TRBV6-5 and TRBJ2-7, with TRBD1 identical over 7 bases. Germline trimming cut 8 bases from V and 2 bases from J; bases unmatched to any gene: 6. In germline, CDR1 is MNHEY, CDR2 SVGAGI. The CDR3 runs to 13 residues. Here the CDR3 DNA reads TGTGCCAGCTACGGACAGGAAGCCTACGAGCAGTACTTC. Translated: CASYGQEAYEQYF.

The genes are TRBV11-3 and TRBJ1-3; D not resolved. Germline V gives CDR1 SGHNT, CDR2 YENEEA. V lost 3 bases and J 4 bases, leaving 4 bases between the germline ends. CDR3 length equals 12 residues. CDR3 amino acids: CASSFGGNTIYF. In DNA form, the CDR3 reads TGTGCCAGCAGCTTTGGCGGAAACACCATATATTTT.

This clone was seen just once. This rearrangement joins TRBV28 to TRBJ1-2, with D uncertain. Trimming left V 1 base short and J 5 bases short, with 14 bases between. The CDR3 length is 15 residues. From germline, CDR1 is MDHEN and CDR2 SYDVKM. The CDR3 DNA follows: TGTGCCAGCAGTTTATACGCCGCGACGACTTATGGCTACACCTTC. Residues: CASSLYAATTYGYTF.

The chain combines TRBV2 with TRBJ2-5; D unclear. Trimming pared 4 bases from V and 2 bases from J, leaving 5 bases between. The CDR3 length is 12 residues. Germline-derived CDR1 and CDR2 are SNHLY and FYNNEI. In DNA form, the CDR3 reads TGTGCCAGCAGTGGACATCAAGAGACCCAGTACTTC. Protein sequence: CASSGHQETQYF.

This sequence joins TRBV28 and TRBJ2-6, with TRBD1 as a possible D gene (6 bases). Trimming took off 8 bases at V and 3 bases at J, with 23 bases between the two ends. Germline assignment: CDR1 MDHEN and CDR2 SYDVKM. This CDR3 is 18 amino acids long. DNA of the CDR3: TGTGCCAGCTCCCGAGGGGTCCTACAGGGCAGTGGGGCCAACGTCCTGACTTTC. This translates into CASSRGVLQGSGANVLTF. The complete variable domain, with remaining parts taken from reference TRBV28 and TRBJ2-6, reads DVKVTQSSRYLVKRTGEKVFLECVQDMDHENMFWYRQDPGLGLRLIYFSYDVKMKEKGDIPEGYSVSREKKERFSLILESASTNQTSMYLCASSRGVLQGSGANVLTFGAGSRLTVL.

V gene TRBV10-3 combines with J gene TRBJ1-2; D remains ambiguous. Trimming removed 3 bases at V and 2 bases at J, with 13 bases between. The CDR3 is made up of 15 amino acids. Germline V gives CDR1 ENHRY, CDR2 SYGVKD. The CDR3 coding sequence is TGTGCCATCAGTGACCCTCAGAGGGAAAACTATGGCTACACCTTC. This gives the protein CAISDPQRENYGYTF.

This clone was observed a few times. The chain is built from TRBV6-1 and TRBJ1-4; tentatively, D is TRBD1 (6 bases). Germline lookup yields CDR1 MNHNS and CDR2 SASEGT. V was shortened by 3 bases and J by 10 bases, with 12 bases between the two germline ends. This CDR3 is built from 13 residues. Here the CDR3 DNA reads TGTGCCAGCAGTGACAGGGGTTCTAGAAAACTGTTTTTT. This encodes CASSDRGSRKLFF.

The chain recombines TRBV28 with TRBJ1-5; weak D call: TRBD1 (5 bases). The germline V and J ends were trimmed by 2 bases and 6 bases, with 17 bases remaining between them. Germline values: CDR1 MDHEN, CDR2 SYDVKM. The length of the CDR3 is 16 residues. In nucleotides, the CDR3 is TGTGCCAGCAGTTTAGGGGGATTGGGGGGTGTTCAGCCCCAGCATTTT. Translated, it gives CASSLGGLGGVQPQHF. The complete variable domain, with remaining parts taken from reference TRBV28 and TRBJ1-5, reads DVKVTQSSRYLVKRTGEKVFLECVQDMDHENMFWYRQDPGLGLRLIYFSYDVKMKEKGDIPEGYSVSREKKERFSLILESASTNQTSMYLCASSLGGLGGVQPQHFGDGTRLSIL.

V usage is TRBV3-1 (or the pseudogene TRBV3-2) and J usage is TRBJ1-2, with no clear D. The CDR3 totals 15 residues. The ends were cut back, 1 base at V and 4 bases at J, with 13 bases in the middle. Germline CDR1 is LGHDT and CDR2 is YNNKEL (reference sequence). The CDR3 sequence is CASSQVYTPSYGYTF. Here the CDR3 DNA reads TGTGCCAGCAGCCAAGTTTATACCCCCAGCTATGGCTACACCTTC.

The chain links TRBV18 to TRBJ2-6; weak D call: TRBD1 (6 bases). CDR1 is KGHSH and CDR2 is LQKENI in the germline V gene. CDR3 size: 16 residues. V shed 2 bases and J shed 4 bases, with 12 bases lying between them. The CDR3 coding sequence is TGTGCCAGCTCACCAGAGAGGGGGTCCGGGGCCAACGTCCTGACTTTC. Encoded protein: CASSPERGSGANVLTF.

The genes are TRBV23-1 and TRBJ2-7; possibly TRBD1 for D (5 bases). TRBV23-1 is sorted into the ORF group, with uncertain function. V gave up 7 bases and J gave up 6 bases, with 19 bases separating them. This CDR3 region has 14 residues. The CDR3 nucleotides read TGCGCCAGCATCCTCAGGGTAAATCGCACCGAGCAGTACTTC. It translates to CASILRVNRTEQYF.

V gene TRBV7-3 combines with J gene TRBJ1-6, with 7 bases fitting TRBD1. The CDR3 is 14 amino acids. The germline V gene has CDR1 SGHTA and CDR2 FQGTGA. Trimming cost V 1 base and J 10 bases; bases outside gene matches: 4. The CDR3 spells CASSLNAGGSPLHF. The CDR3 DNA sequence: TGTGCCAGCAGCTTAAATGCAGGGGGGTCACCCCTCCACTTT.

The chain combines TRBV15 with TRBJ2-3; 8 bases are shared with TRBD2. The germline V gene has CDR1 LNHNV and CDR2 YYDKDF (reference sequence). This CDR3 has 17 residues. V lost 0 bases and J lost 6; bases outside the gene matches: 11. In DNA, the CDR3 is TGTGCCACCAGCAGAGACCGCGGGACTAGTTATATTGATACGCAGTATTTT. Encoded protein: CATSRDRGTSYIDTQYF.

Concerning this clone: The DNA is omitted, as the CDR3 cannot be located on it reliably, and the CDR3 follows TCRdb's listing. This chain links TRBV21-1 with TRBJ2-7; the listed D gene, TRBD1, was not tested against the DNA. TRBV21-1 is labeled a pseudogene. The CDR3 length is 17 residues, termini included. CDR3 amino acids: CASSKGGWGQGAHEQYF.

The genes are TRBV7-9 and TRBJ1-2; no reliable D call. Germline lookup yields CDR1 SEHNR and CDR2 FQNEAQ (reference sequence). V was trimmed by 3 bases and J by 2 bases, leaving 4 bases between them. The CDR3 runs 12 residues. CDR3 coding DNA: TGTGCCAGCAGCTTTCGGAACTATGGCTACACCTTC. The encoded protein is CASSFRNYGYTF.

This sequence joins TRBV5-5 and TRBJ2-3; 9 nucleotides align to TRBD2. CDR3 length: 16 residues. V gave up 4 bases and J gave up 3 bases; unmatched junction bases: 9. Germline V CDR1 and CDR2: SGHKS, YYEKEE (reference sequence). The CDR3 DNA reads TGTGCCAGCAGCACCGTAGCGGGAGTGGTAACAGATACGCAGTATTTT. Protein: CASSTVAGVVTDTQYF.

This chain connects TRBV6-5 to TRBJ1-1, with D perhaps matching TRBD1 (5 bases). The CDR3 length is 13 residues. Trimming left V 2 bases short and J 12 bases short, with 16 bases between. The germline V gene has CDR1 MNHEY and CDR2 SVGAGI. CDR3 bases: TGTGCCAGCAGTTACCTACAAGGGGAAGGGACTTTCTTT. Its translation: CASSYLQGEGTFF.

V and J are TRBV6-2 or TRBV6-3 and TRBJ2-3, with D possibly matching TRBD2 (5 bases). The CDR3 sequence is 11 residues long. The germline V gene has CDR1 MNHEY and CDR2 SVGEGT. The V end lost 6 bases, the J end lost 9 bases, and 10 bases lay between the germline ends. The CDR3 DNA follows: TGTGCCAGCAGCCAAGGGAGAACGCAGTATTTT. Translation gives CASSQGRTQYF.

The chain joins TRBV6-2 or TRBV6-3 to TRBJ2-5; TRBD2 matches at 9 bases. Germline-derived CDR1 and CDR2 are MNHEY and SVGEGT. This CDR3 has 15 amino acids. Germline trimming cut 0 bases from V and 5 bases from J; bases unmatched to any gene: 4. In DNA form, the CDR3 reads TGTGCCAGCAGTTACTCGACTAGCGGCTGGGAGACCCAGTACTTC. It translates to CASSYSTSGWETQYF.

The table lists this clone with a count of one. In DNA, the CDR3 is TGTGCCAGCAGCCCCAGACCCGGGGGAGCTTTCTTT. Translation: CASSPRPGGAFF. The genes are TRBV5-5 and TRBJ1-1; tentatively, D is TRBD1 (5 bases). This CDR3 comprises 12 residues. Trimming left V 4 bases short and J 10 bases short, with 14 bases between. CDR1 and CDR2 (germline): SGHKS, YYEKEE (reference sequence). Filled out from reference TRBV5-5 and TRBJ1-1, the complete variable domain reads DAGVTQSPTHLIKTRGQQVTLRCSPISGHKSVSWYQQVLGQGPQFIFQYYEKEERGRGNFPDRFSARQFPNYSSELNVNALLLGDSALYLCASSPRPGGAFFGQGTRLTVV.

The chain carries TRBV7-8 and TRBJ1-4; 7 nucleotides match TRBD1. The germline V gene has CDR1 SGHVS and CDR2 FQNEAQ. The CDR3 runs 15 residues. Trimming at V came to 5 bases and at J to 5 bases, leaving 8 bases not matched to a gene. The CDR3 DNA reads TGTGCCAGCAGCCTAAGGGGGGACAGAAATGAAAAACTGTTTTTT. Translation gives CASSLRGDRNEKLFF.